This TCR beta chain was identified during a study of PD-L1 blockade in urothelial cancer (dated by TCRdb to about 2017). Regarding the complete study: Every patient began therapy at some point between 2013 and 2015 and was given atezolizumab 1,200 mg intravenously every 3 weeks. Patients had an ECOG performance status of 0 or 1 and had received between 0 and 3 prior chemotherapy regimens. Pretreatment blood TCR-seq was available for twenty-nine patients, at least one posttreatment blood collection was obtained for about 25 patients, and tumor TCR-seq was available for about 25 patients. Pretreatment tumor samples, along with matched peripheral blood collected serially before and after atezolizumab treatment, underwent TCR sequencing. In the same patients, whole exome sequencing and RNA sequencing of pretreatment tumors were performed in addition to TCR sequencing. Durable clinical benefit was defined as a progression-free survival longer than 6 months, and TCR features were additionally tested against progression-free survival and overall survival. Blood samples were analyzed at two time points: 3 weeks after treatment start (second dose) and 6 weeks after treatment start. Blood samples yielded a median of around 150,000 T cells and roughly 83,000 unique TCRs, with median clonality roughly 0.084. Durable clinical benefit was achieved by nine patients but not by the remaining 20. The study was an exploratory multi-omic analysis of somatic, immune and clinical correlates of response to PD-L1 blockade with atezolizumab in urothelial cancer. About 90% of the roughly 30 patients were identified as males with urothelial cancer of bladder origin, and a prior smoking history was reported by 18 of 29 patients.

With regard to this clone: Its antigen target is currently unknown. Within one base of it there is no much larger clone, and no base qualities were kept.

The germline V gene sets CDR1 to MNHEY and CDR2 to SVGAGI. V has 4 bases trimmed and J has 0 bases trimmed; junction bases matching no gene number 5. The CDR3 runs 16 residues from the cysteine to the phenylalanine. The DNA shown is the 48-base CDR3, in frame from base 1. The research as a whole found: Improved progression-free and overall survival was associated with having pretreatment peripheral blood TCR clonality below the median. Among patients with durable benefit, tumor-associated TCR clones showed greater expansion in peripheral blood 3 weeks after treatment started (n ≈ 21, p = 0.022). Because the sample size was small (n ≈ 27) and many of the analyses were exploratory, the results are meant to be hypothesis-generating.

To estimate absolute template abundance from read counts, synthetic TCR analog templates were spiked into each PCR. TCRbeta CDR3 regions were amplified from genomic DNA with bias-controlled V and J gene primers using the immunoSEQ assay. Sequencing of rearranged TCRbeta segments was done at approximately 20X coverage. For the original study's pipeline: Clustering was used to correct sequencing errors, and CDR3s were annotated against IMGT so that V, D and J genes could be assigned. Downstream analyses used only productive TCRbeta rearrangements, leaving out any out-of-frame or stop-codon sequences. Clonality was calculated as one minus the Shannon entropy normalized by the log of the number of unique productive sequences. Clones differing between time points or between blood and tumor were identified using Fisher's exact test with Benjamini-Hochberg correction, with an adjusted p below 0.01 applied as the threshold. The table was pulled from immuneACCESS by TCRdb, which kept in-frame rearrangements only. Such tables lose some clones; where checked, under half of the loss comes from unresolved V genes, and the rest has no known cause. V, J and clone size derive from that table, while D and trimming were established from the DNA sequence. This sample comprises roughly 24,000 clones, around nine tenths of them detected only once. Approximately 33% of the sample belongs to the ten largest clones.

The cohort included 29 patients with locally advanced or metastatic urothelial carcinoma who were treated at Memorial Sloan Kettering on a trial protocol. Peripheral blood mononuclear cells were collected pretreatment and during treatment, at between 1 and 8 total time points per patient. The Qiagen DNeasy Blood extraction kit was used to purify genomic DNA from total PBMCs and tumor samples. PBMCs were collected pretreatment and during treatment, and were isolated and stored as previously described. The material sequenced was PBMCs, taken around atezolizumab (anti-PD-L1) treatment. The TCR was taken from a man aged 55 to 69 with urothelial cancer. The chain was built from TRBV6-5 and TRBJ1-5, with 8 central nucleotides matching TRBD1. The nucleotides read TGTGCCAGCAGTTCTCAGGGGGCGGGTAGCAATCAGCCCCAGCATTTT. Translated, this is CASSSQGAGSNQPQHF.